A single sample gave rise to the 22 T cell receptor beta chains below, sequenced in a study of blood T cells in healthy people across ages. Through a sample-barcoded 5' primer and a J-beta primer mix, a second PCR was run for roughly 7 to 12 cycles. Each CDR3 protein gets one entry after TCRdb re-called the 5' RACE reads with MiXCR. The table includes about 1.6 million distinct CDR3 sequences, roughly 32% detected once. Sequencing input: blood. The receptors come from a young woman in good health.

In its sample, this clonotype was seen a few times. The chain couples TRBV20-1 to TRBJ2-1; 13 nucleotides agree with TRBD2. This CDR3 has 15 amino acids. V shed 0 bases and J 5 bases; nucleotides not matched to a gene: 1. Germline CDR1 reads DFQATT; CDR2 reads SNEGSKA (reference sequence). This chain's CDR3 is CSARETSGRNNEQFF. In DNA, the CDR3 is TGCAGTGCTAGAGAGACTAGCGGGAGGAACAATGAGCAGTTCTTC.

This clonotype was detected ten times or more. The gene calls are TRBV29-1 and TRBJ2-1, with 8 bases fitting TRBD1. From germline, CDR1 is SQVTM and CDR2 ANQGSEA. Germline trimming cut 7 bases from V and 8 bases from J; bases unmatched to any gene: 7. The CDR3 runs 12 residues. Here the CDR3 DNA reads TGCAGCGCCCACAGGGGGGCCGATGAGCAGTTCTTC. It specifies CSAHRGADEQFF.

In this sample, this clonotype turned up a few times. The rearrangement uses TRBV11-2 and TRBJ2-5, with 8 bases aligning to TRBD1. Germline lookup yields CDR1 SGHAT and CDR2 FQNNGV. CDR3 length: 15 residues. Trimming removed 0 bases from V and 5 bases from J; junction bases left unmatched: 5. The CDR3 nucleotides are TGTGCCAGCAGCTTAGATGACAGGGGCTATGAGACCCAGTACTTC. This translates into CASSLDDRGYETQYF.

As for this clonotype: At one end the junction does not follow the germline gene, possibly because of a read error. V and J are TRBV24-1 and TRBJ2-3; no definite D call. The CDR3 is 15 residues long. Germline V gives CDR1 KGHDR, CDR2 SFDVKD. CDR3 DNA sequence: TGTGCCACCAGTGAAGGGCAGATGAACACAGATATGCAGTATTTT. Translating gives CATSEGQMNTDMQYF.

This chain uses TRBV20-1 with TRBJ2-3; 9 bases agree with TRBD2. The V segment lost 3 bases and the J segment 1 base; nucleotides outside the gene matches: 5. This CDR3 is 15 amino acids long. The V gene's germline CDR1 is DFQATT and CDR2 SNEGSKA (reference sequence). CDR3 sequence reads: CSASRRGGGTDTQYF. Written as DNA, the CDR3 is TGCAGTGCTAGCCGGCGGGGGGGCGGCACAGATACGCAGTATTTT.

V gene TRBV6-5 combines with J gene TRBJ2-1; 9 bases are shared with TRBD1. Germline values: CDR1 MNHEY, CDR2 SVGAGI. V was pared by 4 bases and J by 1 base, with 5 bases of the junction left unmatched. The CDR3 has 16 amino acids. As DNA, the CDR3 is TGTGCCAGCAGTTTTACCGGGACAGGGTCCTACAATGAGCAGTTCTTC. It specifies CASSFTGTGSYNEQFF.

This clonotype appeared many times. This CDR3 reads CASSQVASGINEQYF. CDR3 DNA sequence: TGCGCCAGCAGCCAAGTGGCTAGCGGGATAAACGAGCAGTACTTC. The genes are TRBV4-1 and TRBJ2-7; TRBD2 matches at 9 bases. CDR3 length equals 15 residues. V lost 1 base, J lost 5 bases, and 6 bases stayed unmatched. Per germline, CDR1 MGHRA and CDR2 YSYEKL.

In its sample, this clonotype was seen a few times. The CDR3 bases are TGTGCCAGCAGCTTAAGGGTTCGGGCTAGCGGGGACCAAGAGACCCAGTACTTC. Protein: CASSLRVRASGDQETQYF. J is TRBJ2-5 and V is TRBV7-3; TRBD2 agrees at 9 bases. CDR1 is SGHTA, CDR2 FQGTGA, per germline. The V and J ends lost 1 base and 0 bases, in that order; junction bases with no gene match: 9. This CDR3 spans 18 amino acids. The variable domain in full, with the rest retrieved from reference TRBV7-3 and TRBJ2-5, is GAGVSQTPSNKVTEKGKYVELRCDPISGHTALYWYRQSLGQGPEFLIYFQGTGAADDSGLPNDRFFAVRPEGSVSTLKIQRTERGDSAVYLCASSLRVRASGDQETQYFGPGTRLLVL.

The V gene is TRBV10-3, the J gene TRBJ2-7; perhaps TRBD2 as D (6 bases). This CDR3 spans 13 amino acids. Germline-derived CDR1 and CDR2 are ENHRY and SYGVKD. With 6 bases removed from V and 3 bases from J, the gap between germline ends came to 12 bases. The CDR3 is CAIRAGTGYEQYF. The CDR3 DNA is TGTGCCATCAGGGCCGGGACTGGCTACGAGCAGTACTTC.

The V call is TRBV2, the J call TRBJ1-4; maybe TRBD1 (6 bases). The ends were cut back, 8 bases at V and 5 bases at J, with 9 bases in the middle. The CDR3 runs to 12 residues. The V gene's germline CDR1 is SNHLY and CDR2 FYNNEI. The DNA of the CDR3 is TGTGCCAGCGGGGACATAAATGAAAAACTGTTTTTT. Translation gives CASGDINEKLFF.

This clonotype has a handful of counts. The CDR3 DNA sequence: TGTGCCAGCAGGAGTGGACTAGCGGGGGAGTACGAGCAGTACTTC. The encoded protein is CASRSGLAGEYEQYF. The chain couples TRBV6-5 to TRBJ2-7; 13 bases line up with TRBD2. Looked up from germline, CDR1 is MNHEY and CDR2 is SVGAGI. This CDR3 spans 15 amino acids. With V trimmed by 6 bases and J by 4 bases, 6 bases remained unmatched.

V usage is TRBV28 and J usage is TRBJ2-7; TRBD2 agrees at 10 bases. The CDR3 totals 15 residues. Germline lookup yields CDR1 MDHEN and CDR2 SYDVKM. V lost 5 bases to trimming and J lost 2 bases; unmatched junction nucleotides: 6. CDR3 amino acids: CASSPPSGSPYEQYF. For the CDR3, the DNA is TGTGCCAGCAGTCCGCCTAGCGGGAGTCCCTACGAGCAGTACTTC.

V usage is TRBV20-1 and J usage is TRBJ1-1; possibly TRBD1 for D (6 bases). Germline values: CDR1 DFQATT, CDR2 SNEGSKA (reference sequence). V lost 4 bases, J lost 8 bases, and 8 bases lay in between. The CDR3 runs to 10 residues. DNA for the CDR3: TGCAGTGCTACAGGGGTGGAAGCTTTCTTT. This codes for CSATGVEAFF.

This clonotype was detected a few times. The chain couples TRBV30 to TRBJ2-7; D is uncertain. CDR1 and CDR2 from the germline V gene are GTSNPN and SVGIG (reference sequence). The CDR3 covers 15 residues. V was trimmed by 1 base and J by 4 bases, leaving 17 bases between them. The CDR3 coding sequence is TGTGCCTGGAGTGAGGGTTTATCCTTCCGGTACGAGCAGTACTTC. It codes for CAWSEGLSFRYEQYF.

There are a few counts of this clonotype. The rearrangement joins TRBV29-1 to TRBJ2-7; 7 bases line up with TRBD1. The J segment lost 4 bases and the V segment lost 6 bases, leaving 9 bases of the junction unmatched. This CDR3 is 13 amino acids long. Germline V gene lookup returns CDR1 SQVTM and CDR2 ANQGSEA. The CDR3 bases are TGCAGCGTAGCGGCAGGGGGAATATACGAGCAGTACTTC. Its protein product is CSVAAGGIYEQYF.

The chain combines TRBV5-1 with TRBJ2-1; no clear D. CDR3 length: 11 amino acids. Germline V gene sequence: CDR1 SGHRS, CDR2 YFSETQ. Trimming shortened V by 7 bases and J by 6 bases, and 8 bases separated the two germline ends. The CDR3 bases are TGCGCCAGCGGACGGATCAATGAGCAGTTCTTC. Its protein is CASGRINEQFF. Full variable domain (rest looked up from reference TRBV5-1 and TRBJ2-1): KAGVTQTPRYLIKTRGQQVTLSCSPISGHRSVSWYQQTPGQGLQFLFEYFSETQRNKGNFPGRFSGRQFSNSRSEMNVSTLELGDSALYLCASGRINEQFFGPGTRLTVL.

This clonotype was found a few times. The chain's CDR3 is CASSLFRGSYEQYF. CDR3 in DNA: TGTGCCAGCAGCTTGTTCCGGGGGTCCTACGAGCAGTACTTC. The rearrangement joins TRBV11-2 to TRBJ2-7; D is possibly TRBD2 (6 bases). Germline-derived CDR1 and CDR2 are SGHAT and FQNNGV. This CDR3 is built from 14 residues. Trimming cost V 3 bases and J 1 base, with 10 bases left between them.

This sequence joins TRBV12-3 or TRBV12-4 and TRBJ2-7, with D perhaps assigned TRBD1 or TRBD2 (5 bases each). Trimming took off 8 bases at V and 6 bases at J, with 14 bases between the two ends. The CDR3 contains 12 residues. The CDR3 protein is CASGGWGFEQYF. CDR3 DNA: TGTGCCAGCGGTGGGTGGGGGTTCGAGCAGTACTTC.

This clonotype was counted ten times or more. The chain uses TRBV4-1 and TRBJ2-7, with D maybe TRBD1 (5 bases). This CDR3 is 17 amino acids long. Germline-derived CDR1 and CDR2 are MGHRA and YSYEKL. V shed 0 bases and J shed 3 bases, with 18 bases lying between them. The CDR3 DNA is TGCGCCAGCAGCCAAGACGTATCAATCCAAGGGGACTACGAGCAGTACTTC. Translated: CASSQDVSIQGDYEQYF.

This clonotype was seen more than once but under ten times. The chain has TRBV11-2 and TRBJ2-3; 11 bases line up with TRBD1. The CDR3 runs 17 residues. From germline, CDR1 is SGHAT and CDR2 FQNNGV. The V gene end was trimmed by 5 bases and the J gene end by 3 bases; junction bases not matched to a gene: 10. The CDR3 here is CASSPWGGTGGTDTQYF. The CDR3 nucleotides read TGTGCCAGCAGCCCGTGGGGCGGGACAGGGGGTACAGATACGCAGTATTTT. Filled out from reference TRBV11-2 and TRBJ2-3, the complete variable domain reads EAGVAQSPRYKIIEKRQSVAFWCNPISGHATLYWYQQILGQGPKLLIQFQNNGVVDDSQLPKDRFSAERLKGVDSTLKIQPAKLEDSAVYLCASSPWGGTGGTDTQYFGPGTRLTVL.

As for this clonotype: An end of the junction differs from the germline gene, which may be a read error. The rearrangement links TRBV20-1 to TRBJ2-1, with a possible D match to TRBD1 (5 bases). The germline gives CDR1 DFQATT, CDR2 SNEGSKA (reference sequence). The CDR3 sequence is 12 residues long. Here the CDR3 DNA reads TGCAGTGCTGTGGACATACTCAATGGGCAGTTCTTC. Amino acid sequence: CSAVDILNGQFF.

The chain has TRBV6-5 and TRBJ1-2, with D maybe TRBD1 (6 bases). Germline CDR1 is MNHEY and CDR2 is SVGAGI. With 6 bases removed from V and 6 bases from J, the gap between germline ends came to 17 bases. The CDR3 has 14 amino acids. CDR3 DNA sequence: TGTGCCAGCAGGTCGGGGGCCTTGGAAGATGGCTACACCTTC. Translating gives CASRSGALEDGYTF.